The clone carrying this T cell receptor (beta chain) was seen repeatedly, ten times or more. Its antigen is not known. The data derive from a study of T cell repertoires in cytomegalovirus infection. Overall study results and limits: Dominating the ex vivo response were TCR beta clonotypes that were CMV-specific and HLA-C-restricted. Accumulated public TCR beta family frequency recognized individuals carrying CMV together with the relevant HLA.

CDR1 SGHDT and CDR2 YYEEEE come from the germline V gene. Trimming cost V 0 bases and J 5 bases; bases outside gene matches: 9. The CDR3 has 16 residues. TCRdb redid the calling of the reads with MiXCR, one entry per CDR3 protein. The repertoire holds more than 500,000 distinct CDR3 sequences, approximately 15% seen once, with approximately 24% in the top ten. The material sequenced was CD8+ T cells from PBMCs. J is TRBJ2-7 and V is TRBV5-6; 9 bases map to TRBD1. The clonotype originates from a human donor in good health (CMV status not recorded). Some clones in this sample may be carry-over from other donors' samples. This chain's CDR3 is CASSLEADRGLNEQYF. The DNA for the CDR3 is TGTGCCAGCAGCTTGGAAGCCGACAGGGGGTTAAACGAGCAGTACTTC.